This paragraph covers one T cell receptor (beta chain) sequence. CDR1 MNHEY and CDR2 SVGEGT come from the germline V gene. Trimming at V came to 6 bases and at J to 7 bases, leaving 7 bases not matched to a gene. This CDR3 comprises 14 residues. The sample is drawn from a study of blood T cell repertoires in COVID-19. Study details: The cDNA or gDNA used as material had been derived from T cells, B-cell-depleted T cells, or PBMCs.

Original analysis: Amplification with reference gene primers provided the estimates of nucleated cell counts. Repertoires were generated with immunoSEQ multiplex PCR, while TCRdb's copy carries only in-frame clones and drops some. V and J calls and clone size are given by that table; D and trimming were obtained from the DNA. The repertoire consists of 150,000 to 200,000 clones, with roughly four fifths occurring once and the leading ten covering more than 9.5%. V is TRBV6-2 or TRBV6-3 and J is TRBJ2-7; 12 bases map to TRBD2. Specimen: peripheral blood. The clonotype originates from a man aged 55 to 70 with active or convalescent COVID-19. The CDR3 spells CASSGLAGKGEQYF. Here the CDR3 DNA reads TGTGCCAGCAGCGGACTAGCGGGGAAAGGAGAGCAGTACTTC.